The 30 T cell receptor beta chains below come from one sample, sequenced in a study of blood T cell repertoires in COVID-19. The assay was immunoSEQ multiplex PCR, and TCRdb's table has in-frame clones only and misses some. The sample lists about 240,000 clones, around 85% seen once, with over 8% in the top ten. Material: peripheral blood. These receptors were taken from a woman of 80 years or more with acute or convalescent COVID-19.

The chain is built from TRBV12-3 or TRBV12-4 and TRBJ1-4; 7 nucleotides match TRBD1. V was pared by 4 bases and J by 8 bases, with 4 bases of the junction left unmatched. The CDR3 has 13 amino acids. This CDR3 reads CASSYGTAEKLFF. The CDR3 coding sequence is TGTGCCAGCAGTTATGGGACAGCAGAAAAACTGTTTTTT.

The chain carries TRBV6-1 and TRBJ2-7; no reliable D call. This CDR3 is built from 14 residues. Per germline, CDR1 MNHNS and CDR2 SASEGT. The V end was cut by 2 bases, the J end by 0 bases, with 8 bases between. CDR3 sequence (DNA): TGTGCCAGCAGTGAAAACAGATACTCCTACGAGCAGTACTTC. It specifies CASSENRYSYEQYF.

The chain links TRBV30 to TRBJ1-4; D gene unclear. With 0 bases removed from V and 8 bases from J, the gap between germline ends came to 16 bases. Germline CDR1 reads GTSNPN; CDR2 reads SVGIG (reference sequence). The CDR3 extends over 15 amino acids. DNA for the CDR3: TGTGCCTGGAGTGTAGGCACGGGGAGAGGGGAAAAACTGTTTTTT. Encoded protein: CAWSVGTGRGEKLFF.

V usage is TRBV2 and J usage is TRBJ1-1; D unclear. Germline V lookup: CDR1 SNHLY, CDR2 FYNNEI. Trimming removed 7 bases from V and 7 bases from J, with 16 bases in between. The CDR3 is made up of 13 amino acids. The CDR3 reads CASIPGLRDEAFF. The CDR3 nucleotides read TGTGCCAGCATCCCCGGGTTGCGCGATGAAGCTTTCTTT.

The V gene is TRBV6-5, the J gene TRBJ1-2, with no clear D. The CDR3 covers 14 residues. V was trimmed by 7 bases and J by 8 bases, leaving 20 bases between them. Germline CDR1 reads MNHEY; CDR2 reads SVGAGI. The CDR3 loop reads CASTESSGTLGYTF. DNA of the CDR3: TGTGCCAGCACCGAGTCCTCGGGAACCTTGGGCTACACCTTC.

The chain couples TRBV10-3 to TRBJ1-2; 7 bases line up with TRBD1. Germline CDR1 reads ENHRY; CDR2 reads SYGVKD. The CDR3 length is 17 residues. With 3 bases clipped from V and 4 bases from J, the junction kept 14 bases outside the gene matches. CDR3: CAISEGGEWTGSYGYTF. In DNA, the CDR3 is TGTGCCATCAGTGAAGGCGGGGAATGGACAGGTAGCTATGGCTACACCTTC.

The chain is built from TRBV7-3 and TRBJ2-1, with 11 bases identical to TRBD2. Germline V gene sequence: CDR1 SGHTA, CDR2 FQGTGA. This CDR3 spans 16 amino acids. J gave up 4 bases and V 5 bases, and 7 bases lay outside the gene matches. The CDR3 nucleotides are TGTGCCAGCAGCGCCTACGGGACTAGCGGTTACAATGAGCAGTTCTTC. Encoded protein: CASSAYGTSGYNEQFF.

The genes are TRBV18 and TRBJ2-3; a weak D match, TRBD2 (5 bases). V was shortened by 0 bases and J by 7 bases, with 11 bases between the two germline ends. The CDR3 is made up of 14 amino acids. Germline CDR1 KGHSH, CDR2 LQKENI. This CDR3 is CASSPPGASHTQYF. CDR3 nucleotides: TGTGCCAGCTCACCACCGGGAGCGTCTCATACGCAGTATTTT.

This chain's CDR3 is CASRETGGNQPQHF. For the CDR3, the DNA is TGTGCCAGCAGGGAAACAGGGGGCAATCAGCCCCAGCATTTT. The chain recombines TRBV2 with TRBJ1-5; 7 bases align to TRBD1. CDR3 length equals 14 residues. The germline gives CDR1 SNHLY, CDR2 FYNNEI. V lost 6 bases and J lost 2; bases outside the gene matches: 4. Complete variable domain (other parts from reference TRBV2 and TRBJ1-5): EPEVTQTPSHQVTQMGQEVILRCVPISNHLYFYWYRQILGQKVEFLVSFYNNEISEKSEIFDDQFSVERPDGSNFTLKIRSTKLEDSAMYFCASRETGGNQPQHFGDGTRLSIL.

This chain uses TRBV2 with TRBJ1-2; 8 bases match TRBD1. V was clipped by 1 base and J by 4 bases; unmatched bases: 8. This CDR3 has 16 residues. Germline CDR1 and CDR2: SNHLY and FYNNEI. CDR3 region: CASSEVTDRVGYGYTF. The CDR3 nucleotides are TGTGCCAGCAGTGAAGTCACGGACAGGGTCGGCTATGGCTACACCTTC.

The CDR3 DNA reads as TGTGCCAGTAGTTCCGGGACAGGGGGCTTCGAGCAGTACTTC. Translated, it gives CASSSGTGGFEQYF. This rearrangement joins TRBV19 to TRBJ2-7; TRBD1 matches 12 bases. CDR1 is LNHDA, CDR2 SQIVND, per germline (reference sequence). The CDR3 runs 14 residues. Germline trimming cut 5 bases from V and 6 bases from J; bases unmatched to any gene: 5.

The rearrangement joins TRBV18 to TRBJ1-2, with 8 positions matching TRBD1. From germline, CDR1 is KGHSH and CDR2 LQKENI. The CDR3 has 16 residues. J lost 2 bases, V lost 2 bases, and 7 bases had no gene match. The CDR3 DNA reads as TGTGCCAGCTCACCATTACGCGACAGGGGAAACTATGGCTACACCTTC. This codes for CASSPLRDRGNYGYTF.

The chain carries TRBV10-3 and TRBJ1-6; 10 bases agree with TRBD1. The V gene end was trimmed by 11 bases and the J gene end by 7 bases; junction bases not matched to a gene: 8. The CDR3 consists of 14 residues. From germline, CDR1 is ENHRY and CDR2 SYGVKD. In nucleotides, the CDR3 is TGTGCCGCTGGGACAGGGGCGGAGAATTCACCCCTCCACTTT. This sequence encodes CAAGTGAENSPLHF.

J is TRBJ1-6 and V is TRBV5-1, with a weak D call TRBD1 (6 bases). CDR3 size: 16 residues. Germline-derived CDR1 and CDR2 are SGHRS and YFSETQ. Trimming left V 4 bases short and J 0 bases short, with 11 bases between. In DNA, the CDR3 is TGCGCCAGCAGCGCCACAGGGAGCTCCTATAATTCACCCCTCCACTTT. This gives the protein CASSATGSSYNSPLHF.

The chain combines TRBV19 with TRBJ1-4; D perhaps matches TRBD1 (6 bases). The CDR3 has 16 residues. The germline V and J ends were trimmed by 3 bases and 2 bases, with 13 bases remaining between them. CDR1 LNHDA and CDR2 SQIVND come from the germline V gene (reference sequence). The chain's CDR3 is CASSIGGQVTNEKLFF. For the CDR3, the DNA is TGTGCCAGTAGTATCGGGGGGCAGGTCACTAATGAAAAACTGTTTTTT.

This clone was detected only once. This chain connects TRBV5-1 to TRBJ2-3; 7 bases match TRBD2. Germline V gene sequence: CDR1 SGHRS, CDR2 YFSETQ. The J segment lost 0 bases and the V segment lost 3 bases, leaving 7 bases of the junction unmatched. The CDR3 covers 16 residues. For the CDR3, the DNA is TGCGCCAGCAGCTCCGGGACTACTGGTAGCACAGATACGCAGTATTTT. Its protein product is CASSSGTTGSTDTQYF. The variable domain in full, completed from reference TRBV5-1 and TRBJ2-3, reads KAGVTQTPRYLIKTRGQQVTLSCSPISGHRSVSWYQQTPGQGLQFLFEYFSETQRNKGNFPGRFSGRQFSNSRSEMNVSTLELGDSALYLCASSSGTTGSTDTQYFGPGTRLTVL.

The chain recombines TRBV20-1 with TRBJ1-2; tentatively, D is TRBD1 (5 bases). The CDR3 sequence is 11 residues long. Per germline, CDR1 DFQATT and CDR2 SNEGSKA (reference sequence). This chain's CDR3 is CGLGANYGYTF. The CDR3 DNA sequence: TGCGGGTTAGGGGCTAACTATGGCTACACCTTC.

J is TRBJ2-7 and V is TRBV7-6; D gene unclear. CDR1 is SGHVS and CDR2 is FNYEAQ in the germline V gene. V was trimmed by 1 base and J by 7 bases, leaving 14 bases between them. CDR3 length equals 14 residues. The CDR3 spells CASSLGQASREQYF. DNA of the CDR3: TGTGCCAGCAGCTTAGGTCAGGCCTCTCGGGAGCAGTACTTC.

This chain connects TRBV19 to TRBJ1-1; D might be TRBD1 (5 bases). The CDR3 has 13 residues. Germline V gene sequence: CDR1 LNHDA, CDR2 SQIVND (reference sequence). Trimming cost V 5 bases and J 7 bases, with 14 bases left between them. The CDR3 loop reads CASSPWGQGEAFF. The CDR3 nucleotides are TGTGCCAGTAGTCCTTGGGGCCAGGGTGAAGCTTTCTTT.

The chain links TRBV5-1 to TRBJ2-1; 10 bases map to TRBD2. The CDR3 spans 15 residues. Germline values: CDR1 SGHRS, CDR2 YFSETQ. The V gene end was trimmed by 4 bases and the J gene end by 3 bases; junction bases not matched to a gene: 4. CDR3 region: CASSILAGGYNEQFF. The CDR3 nucleotides are TGCGCCAGCAGCATCTTAGCGGGGGGCTACAATGAGCAGTTCTTC.

Only a few counts were recorded for this clone. J is TRBJ2-1 and V is TRBV28; D is uncertain. CDR3 size: 14 residues. Germline V gene lookup returns CDR1 MDHEN and CDR2 SYDVKM. V lost 8 bases to trimming and J lost 8 bases, with 19 bases between them. The CDR3 DNA reads TGTGCCAGCGCGCTCGATGCCGTGGGCCATGAGCAGTTCTTC. Protein sequence: CASALDAVGHEQFF.

The V gene is TRBV19, the J gene TRBJ1-5, with no clear D. Germline V gene sequence: CDR1 LNHDA, CDR2 SQIVND (reference sequence). V lost 5 bases and J 1 base, leaving 6 bases between the germline ends. CDR3 length: 13 amino acids. The CDR3 is CASSFGSNQPQHF. The CDR3 bases are TGTGCCAGTAGTTTCGGGAGCAATCAGCCCCAGCATTTT.

This clone was detected once. The chain employs TRBV28 and TRBJ2-1; 9 bases agree with TRBD2. V shed 0 bases and J 6 bases; nucleotides not matched to a gene: 12. Per germline, CDR1 MDHEN and CDR2 SYDVKM. The CDR3 totals 18 residues. The CDR3 DNA is TGTGCCAGCAGTTTATGGGGCCTAGCGGGGTGGTCTGCCAATGAGCAGTTCTTC. Translated: CASSLWGLAGWSANEQFF.

This chain connects TRBV2 to TRBJ1-4; D uncertain. The length of the CDR3 is 13 residues. V was trimmed by 4 bases and J by 8 bases, leaving 11 bases between them. The V gene's germline CDR1 is SNHLY and CDR2 FYNNEI. The CDR3 loop reads CASSGGLGEKLFF. The CDR3 region has the DNA TGTGCCAGCAGTGGCGGGCTGGGAGAAAAACTGTTTTTT.

This chain connects TRBV5-1 to TRBJ1-1; D possibly corresponds to TRBD1 (5 bases). Germline CDR1 and CDR2: SGHRS and YFSETQ. The CDR3 has 13 residues. Trimming shortened V by 3 bases and J by 4 bases, and 10 bases separated the two germline ends. CDR3 sequence: CASSSQGFTEAFF. CDR3 in DNA: TGCGCCAGCAGCTCGCAGGGATTCACTGAAGCTTTCTTT.

This rearrangement joins TRBV10-3 to TRBJ2-1; D is perhaps TRBD1 (6 bases). The CDR3 is 17 amino acids. From germline, CDR1 is ENHRY and CDR2 SYGVKD. Deletions cut 3 bases from V and 2 bases from J, with 17 bases between. The CDR3 nucleotides are TGTGCCATCAGTGACCCCCGGACAGTAGCCGCCTACAATGAGCAGTTCTTC. Translating it yields CAISDPRTVAAYNEQFF.

The chain links TRBV12-5 to TRBJ2-1; 8 bases line up with TRBD1. The CDR3 has 15 amino acids. Germline V lookup: CDR1 LGHNT, CDR2 FRNRAP. J lost 5 bases, V lost 5 bases, and 8 bases had no gene match. The CDR3, as DNA: TGTGCTAGTGGTCCCGACAGGGGAAAGGACAATGAGCAGTTCTTC. Residues: CASGPDRGKDNEQFF.

J is TRBJ2-1 and V is TRBV5-5, with TRBD2 matching over 9 bases. Germline trimming cut 3 bases from V and 7 bases from J; bases unmatched to any gene: 8. There are 15 residues in the CDR3. Germline CDR1 reads SGHKS; CDR2 reads YYEKEE (reference sequence). This CDR3 reads CASSWLAGGLNEQFF. As DNA, the CDR3 is TGTGCCAGCAGCTGGCTGGCGGGGGGGCTGAATGAGCAGTTCTTC.

The V call is TRBV7-2, the J call TRBJ2-7; TRBD2 agrees at 11 bases. V shed 7 bases, J shed 11 bases, and the junction held 16 bases outside the gene matches. Germline CDR1 and CDR2: SGHTA and FQGNSA. CDR3 length: 15 residues. The CDR3 nucleotides are TGTGCCAGCACCCGTGGGGGGCTAGCGGGGGGCCAAGAGTACTTC. Protein product: CASTRGGLAGGQEYF.

The CDR3 DNA follows: TGCGCCAGCAGCGTCGACAGGCCCGGAAACACCATATATTTT. Translated: CASSVDRPGNTIYF. V and J are TRBV5-1 and TRBJ1-3, with a tentative D call TRBD1 (6 bases). V shed 4 bases and J shed 4 bases, with 12 bases lying between them. Germline V lookup: CDR1 SGHRS, CDR2 YFSETQ. CDR3 length equals 14 residues. Based on the CDR3 plus reference TRBV5-1 and TRBJ1-3, the full variable domain is KAGVTQTPRYLIKTRGQQVTLSCSPISGHRSVSWYQQTPGQGLQFLFEYFSETQRNKGNFPGRFSGRQFSNSRSEMNVSTLELGDSALYLCASSVDRPGNTIYFGEGSWLTVV.